This T cell receptor beta chain was sequenced in a study of Graves' ophthalmopathy and Graves' hyperthyroidism. Overall study findings and caveats: The model reached around 70% sensitivity and approximately 72% specificity for predicting ophthalmopathy progression. Blood was where most expanded thyroid clonotypes above 0.001 frequency also turned up.

Amplified TCR beta CDR3 regions were obtained using RNA transcripts as template. An opening RT-PCR round employed HTBI primers and preceded a second-round multiplex PCR. TCRdb redid the calling of the multiplex PCR reads with MiXCR, one entry per CDR3 protein. This sample has about 700,000 distinct CDR3 sequences, with 35% to 45% found just once. This clonotype was observed many times. Its antigen is as yet unknown. The CDR3 has 14 amino acids. With 0 bases removed from V and 5 bases from J, the gap between germline ends came to 11 bases. Ophthalmopathy in the donors was of moderate-to-severe activity, with CAS ≥3, NOSPECS ≥4 and duration under 3 months. In this cohort, patients with other autoimmune diseases, uncontrolled infections, pregnancy or lactation were excluded.

The chain employs TRBV12-3 or TRBV12-4 and TRBJ2-7; D is perhaps TRBD2 (5 bases). What was sequenced was peripheral blood. The source is an adult man with Graves' ophthalmopathy. In DNA form, the CDR3 reads TGTGCCAGCAGTTTAGCGCGGCTAGCAAACGAGCAGTACTTC. This encodes CASSLARLANEQYF.